The 23 T cell receptor beta chains listed next were all sequenced from one sample in a study of blood T cell repertoires in COVID-19. Assay used: immunoSEQ multiplex PCR; TCRdb lists only in-frame clones, some missing. This sample has fewer than 95,000 clones, with 86% found just once. Sequences were obtained from peripheral blood. These receptors originate from a man aged 45-65 years with active or convalescent COVID-19.

The rearrangement joins TRBV30 to TRBJ2-7; D not resolved. Deletions cut 5 bases from V and 3 bases from J, with 11 bases between. Germline V gene sequence: CDR1 GTSNPN, CDR2 SVGIG (reference sequence). CDR3 length equals 12 residues. CDR3 in amino acids: CAWGPSFYEQYF. The CDR3, as DNA: TGTGCCTGGGGCCCAAGCTTCTACGAGCAGTACTTC.

This chain connects TRBV5-1 to TRBJ2-7, with TRBD1 identical over 12 bases. There are 14 residues in the CDR3. Germline CDR1 is SGHRS and CDR2 is YFSETQ. With V trimmed by 4 bases and J by 6 bases, 5 bases remained unmatched. CDR3 residues: CASSAGTGGLEQYF. In DNA form, the CDR3 reads TGCGCCAGCAGCGCAGGGACAGGGGGCCTCGAGCAGTACTTC.

V usage is TRBV5-4 and J usage is TRBJ2-1; a possible D gene is TRBD1 (6 bases). Germline assignment: CDR1 SGHNT and CDR2 YYREEE (reference sequence). V lost 4 bases, J lost 1 base, and 9 bases lay in between. The CDR3 has 14 residues. CDR3 sequence reads: CASSLTGSYNEQFF. In nucleotides, the CDR3 is TGTGCCAGCAGCCTGACAGGATCCTACAATGAGCAGTTCTTC.

The V call is TRBV9, the J call TRBJ2-5, with 7 bases aligning to TRBD1. This CDR3 is built from 15 residues. CDR1 SGDLS and CDR2 YYNGEE come from the germline V gene. V shed 4 bases, J shed 4 bases, and the junction held 10 bases outside the gene matches. In DNA form, the CDR3 reads TGTGCCAGCAGCCTTACAGGGGCCCCAGTAGAGACCCAGTACTTC. Translated: CASSLTGAPVETQYF.

This chain joins TRBV6-4 and TRBJ2-1; 8 positions agree with TRBD2. Germline CDR1 reads MRHNA; CDR2 reads SNTAGT. Losses at the gene ends were 4 bases for V and 3 bases for J; bases not matched to a gene: 2. This CDR3 comprises 14 residues. The DNA for the CDR3 is TGTGCCAGCAGTGTCACTAGCGGCTACAATGAGCAGTTCTTC. Its protein product is CASSVTSGYNEQFF.

The DNA of the CDR3 is TGCGCCAGCAGCTTGGGACAGGGGGGTGAGCAGTACTTC. Its protein product is CASSLGQGGEQYF. This chain connects TRBV5-1 to TRBJ2-7, with TRBD1 matching 9 bases. V gave up 0 bases and J gave up 7 bases; unmatched junction bases: 2. The CDR3 is made up of 13 amino acids. From germline, CDR1 is SGHRS and CDR2 YFSETQ.

The chain links TRBV6-1 to TRBJ2-5, with TRBD2 as a possible D gene (6 bases). This CDR3 spans 14 amino acids. The ends were cut back, 3 bases at V and 10 bases at J, with 18 bases in the middle. CDR1 and CDR2 from the germline V gene are MNHNS and SASEGT. The CDR3 loop is CASSEPGLREGQYF. The CDR3 DNA reads as TGTGCCAGCAGTGAGCCGGGACTCCGAGAGGGCCAGTACTTC.

The chain couples TRBV5-1 to TRBJ2-7; TRBD1 agrees at 8 bases. CDR3 length equals 16 residues. In germline, CDR1 is SGHRS, CDR2 YFSETQ. Trimming removed 0 bases from V and 6 bases from J; junction bases left unmatched: 11. The CDR3 nucleotides read TGCGCCAGCAGCTTGGCCCAGGGAGGACAGGGAGTCGAGCAGTACTTC. Translating gives CASSLAQGGQGVEQYF.

The V call is TRBV5-1, the J call TRBJ2-1, with TRBD2 matching over 12 bases. Germline assignment: CDR1 SGHRS and CDR2 YFSETQ. V was clipped by 4 bases and J by 0 bases; unmatched bases: 14. This CDR3 is built from 20 residues. CDR3 loop: CASSPSGTSGSIASYNEQFF. The CDR3 DNA sequence: TGCGCCAGCAGCCCTTCGGGGACTAGCGGGTCGATTGCCTCCTACAATGAGCAGTTCTTC.

The gene calls are TRBV27 and TRBJ1-1; D is unclear. CDR1 is MNHEY, CDR2 SMNVEV, per germline (reference sequence). CDR3 size: 14 residues. V was clipped by 3 bases and J by 4 bases, with 12 bases between them. CDR3 sequence (DNA): TGTGCCAGCAGTTTTAACAGATTAGGCACTGAAGCTTTCTTT. Translation gives CASSFNRLGTEAFF.

The chain recombines TRBV20-1 with TRBJ1-4; TRBD1 agrees at 7 bases. Trimming took 3 bases from V and 11 from J; bases not matched to a gene: 12. Germline lookup yields CDR1 DFQATT and CDR2 SNEGSKA (reference sequence). The length of the CDR3 is 14 residues. Here the CDR3 reads CSASGGTVEKKLFF. Here the CDR3 DNA reads TGCAGTGCTAGTGGCGGGACAGTTGAAAAGAAACTGTTTTTT.

The chain links TRBV10-3 to TRBJ2-1, with 11 bases identical to TRBD2. V trimming: 7 bases; J trimming: 2 bases; junction bases outside the gene matches: 1. Germline V gene lookup returns CDR1 ENHRY and CDR2 SYGVKD. The CDR3 has 14 residues. The CDR3 protein is CAIKLAGAYNEQFF. For the CDR3, the DNA is TGTGCCATCAAACTAGCGGGGGCCTACAATGAGCAGTTCTTC.

The chain links TRBV18 to TRBJ2-7, with 7 bases that match TRBD1. The CDR3 contains 14 residues. With 9 bases clipped from V and 4 bases from J, the junction kept 12 bases outside the gene matches. Germline values: CDR1 KGHSH, CDR2 LQKENI. The CDR3 is CARRDRAIRYEQYF. CDR3 in DNA: TGTGCCAGACGAGACAGGGCAATCAGATACGAGCAGTACTTC.

This chain links TRBV24-1 with TRBJ2-5; 8 nucleotides match TRBD1. Per the germline V gene, CDR1 is KGHDR and CDR2 is SFDVKD. With 7 bases clipped from V and 6 bases from J, the junction kept 6 bases outside the gene matches. The CDR3 sequence is 13 residues long. The CDR3 DNA is TGTGCCACCAGCGGACAGGGTGGGCAGACCCAGTACTTC. Protein: CATSGQGGQTQYF.

The rearrangement uses TRBV7-6 and TRBJ2-1; 10 nucleotides match TRBD2. Germline values: CDR1 SGHVS, CDR2 FNYEAQ. V was clipped by 3 bases and J by 7 bases; unmatched bases: 9. The CDR3 contains 16 residues. The CDR3 loop is CASSFISSGSSNEQFF. Here the CDR3 DNA reads TGTGCCAGCAGCTTTATCTCTAGCGGGAGTTCAAATGAGCAGTTCTTC.

The chain recombines TRBV27 with TRBJ1-1, with D possibly matching TRBD1 (6 bases). Germline V gene lookup returns CDR1 MNHEY and CDR2 SMNVEV (reference sequence). The CDR3 extends over 18 amino acids. Trimming removed 5 bases from V and 4 bases from J, with 26 bases in between. This CDR3 reads CASSTRGGVTFLGTEAFF. In DNA, the CDR3 is TGTGCCAGCAGTACTCGAGGGGGGGTCACATTTCTCGGCACTGAAGCTTTCTTT.

The V call is TRBV10-1, the J call TRBJ2-4, with D possibly matching TRBD1 (6 bases). Deletions cut 9 bases from V and 7 bases from J, with 16 bases between. CDR3 length: 13 residues. Germline V gene lookup returns CDR1 WNHNN and CDR2 SYGVQD (reference sequence). The CDR3 DNA sequence: TGCGCCAGTAGCAGGGGTATCGGGAACATTCAGTACTTC. Amino acid sequence: CASSRGIGNIQYF.

The V and J genes are TRBV20-1 and TRBJ1-1; D call uncertain. V was clipped by 3 bases and J by 0 bases, with 8 bases between them. The CDR3 is made up of 13 amino acids. From germline, CDR1 is DFQATT and CDR2 SNEGSKA (reference sequence). The CDR3 nucleotides are TGCAGTGCTAGTCATGGAGTGAACACTGAAGCTTTCTTT. Its protein is CSASHGVNTEAFF.

The rearrangement links TRBV7-6 to TRBJ2-7; 9 bases are shared with TRBD1. The V and J ends lost 2 bases and 1 base, in that order; junction bases with no gene match: 12. The CDR3 runs 18 residues. CDR1 and CDR2 (germline): SGHVS, FNYEAQ. The CDR3 nucleotides read TGTGCCAGCAGCTTATATCCTACCCGGACAGGGGAGTCCTACGAGCAGTACTTC. Translation gives CASSLYPTRTGESYEQYF.

The CDR3: CATSSGGHNEQFF. CDR3 DNA sequence: TGTGCCACCAGTAGCGGGGGACACAATGAGCAGTTCTTC. V usage is TRBV24-1 and J usage is TRBJ2-1, with TRBD2 identical over 8 bases. CDR1 and CDR2 from the germline V gene are KGHDR and SFDVKD. Trimming cost V 6 bases and J 5 bases; bases outside gene matches: 2. This CDR3 contains 13 residues.

The rearrangement links TRBV3-1 (or the pseudogene TRBV3-2) to TRBJ2-3, with 7 nucleotides matching TRBD1. The germline V gene encodes CDR1 LGHDT and CDR2 YNNKEL (reference sequence). V shed 6 bases, J shed 9 bases, and the junction held 12 bases outside the gene matches. CDR3 length equals 14 residues. CDR3 bases: TGTGCCAGCAGTCCGGGGCTTACAGGGGAAACGCAGTATTTT. Its protein product is CASSPGLTGETQYF.

A single count supports this clone. The chain combines TRBV3-1 (or the pseudogene TRBV3-2) with TRBJ2-7, with no clear D. The CDR3 sequence is 12 residues long. The V gene lost 1 base and the J gene lost 6 bases, with 7 bases spanning the gap. Germline assignment: CDR1 LGHDT and CDR2 YNNKEL (reference sequence). In DNA form, the CDR3 reads TGTGCCAGCAGCCAAGTCAGTGGCGAGCAGTACTTC. Protein product: CASSQVSGEQYF.

The rearrangement uses TRBV10-2 and TRBJ1-5; no definite D call. Germline CDR1 is WSHSY and CDR2 is SAAADI. Between the trimmed V and J ends, which lost 0 bases and 7 bases, there was a span of 13 bases. This CDR3 has 15 amino acids. The CDR3 reads CASSESRRDGQPQHF. CDR3 in DNA: TGCGCCAGCAGTGAGTCGCGGAGAGATGGCCAGCCCCAGCATTTT.